Listed below are T cell receptor beta chains from one sample, sequenced in a study of blood T cell repertoires in COVID-19. The repertoire was sequenced with immunoSEQ multiplex PCR; TCRdb's copy has only in-frame clones and lacks some. The sample carries approximately 200,000 clones, more than 75% recorded once. Sequencing was done on a sample of peripheral blood. These receptors originate from a man aged 60 to 69 who had recovered from COVID-19. The CDR3 runs from the conserved cysteine through the conserved F or W. A D gene is named only where the DNA matches it firmly. Clone size is not always given. Where it is, it says once, few, many or a class for expanded clones.

j_call clone_size d_call v_call cdr3_aa cdr3_nt
TRBJ1-4 NA NA TRBV25-1 CASSEYKFAGSNEKLFF TGTGCCAGCAGTGAATACAAGTTTGCGGGATCTAATGAAAAACTGTTTTTT
TRBJ2-3 NA NA TRBV12-3/TRBV12-4 CASSLWGADTQYF TGTGCCAGCAGTTTGTGGGGGGCAGATACGCAGTATTTT
TRBJ2-7 NA TRBD1 TRBV18 CASSNLGQGADEQYF TGTGCCAGCTCCAACTTGGGACAGGGGGCGGACGAGCAGTACTTC
TRBJ2-3 NA NA TRBV7-3 CASSTSTDTQYF TGTGCCAGCAGTACTAGCACAGATACGCAGTATTTT
TRBJ1-5 NA NA TRBV5-1 CASSLGGSNQPQHF TGCGCCAGCAGCTTGGGAGGGAGCAATCAGCCCCAGCATTTT
TRBJ2-7 NA NA TRBV5-1 CASRVDNYEQYF TGCGCCAGCAGAGTGGACAACTACGAGCAGTACTTC
TRBJ1-2 NA NA TRBV12-3/TRBV12-4 CASSFSGAGYTF TGTGCCAGCAGTTTTTCAGGGGCCGGCTACACCTTC
TRBJ2-5 NA NA TRBV5-4 CASSSGTPQETQYF TGTGCCAGCAGCTCCGGGACACCCCAAGAGACCCAGTACTTC
TRBJ1-1 NA NA TRBV9 CASSVGTLGNTEAFF TGTGCCAGCAGCGTGGGGACATTGGGGAACACTGAAGCTTTCTTT
TRBJ2-1 NA TRBD2 TRBV30 CAWSVLGSGGSGEQFF TGTGCCTGGAGTGTACTGGGTAGCGGGGGGTCCGGGGAGCAGTTCTTC
TRBJ2-5 few NA TRBV4-2 CASSQRRGGETQYF TGTGCCAGCAGCCAGAGGCGGGGCGGAGAGACCCAGTACTTC
TRBJ1-1 NA NA TRBV6-6 CAIRLGGQNTEAFF TGTGCCATACGTCTGGGGGGGCAAAACACTGAAGCTTTCTTT
TRBJ1-2 NA TRBD1 TRBV5-1 CASNPQGAEGYTF TGCGCCAGCAACCCTCAGGGGGCCGAGGGCTACACCTTC
TRBJ2-7 NA TRBD1 TRBV5-8 CASSSTGQLTEQYF TGTGCCAGCAGCTCCACGGGACAGCTAACTGAGCAGTACTTC
TRBJ1-4 once NA TRBV10-3 CAISEYEEKLFF TGTGCCATCAGTGAGTACGAGGAAAAACTGTTTTTT
TRBJ1-2 NA TRBD1 TRBV6-4 CASRRTGAGWSGNYGYTF TGTGCCAGCAGGAGGACAGGGGCGGGCTGGAGTGGCAACTATGGCTACACCTTC
TRBJ1-1 NA NA TRBV7-2 CASSSGTDREAFF TGTGCCAGCAGCTCCGGTACCGACAGGGAAGCTTTCTTT
TRBJ2-2 NA NA TRBV7-3 CASNPGGTGELFF TGTGCCAGCAACCCAGGAGGCACCGGGGAGCTGTTTTTT
TRBJ1-1 NA TRBD1 TRBV5-1 CASSLRTGGAAEAFF TGCGCCAGCAGCCTTCGGACAGGGGGCGCGGCTGAAGCTTTCTTT
TRBJ2-7 once NA TRBV18 CASSPGQPDEQYF TGTGCCAGCTCACCCGGACAGCCGGACGAGCAGTACTTC
TRBJ1-6 NA NA TRBV3-1/TRBV3-2 CASSQAGGNSPLHF TGTGCCAGCAGCCAAGCGGGCGGGAATTCACCCCTCCACTTT
TRBJ2-7 few TRBD2 TRBV27 CASWTSVLEQYF TGTGCCAGTTGGACTAGCGTCCTCGAGCAGTACTTC
TRBJ1-1 NA TRBD1 TRBV6-5 CASSFHRGMNTEAFF TGTGCCAGCAGTTTTCACAGGGGGATGAACACTGAAGCTTTCTTT
TRBJ1-4 NA TRBD1 TRBV6-5 CASSQDRGRKLFF TGTGCCAGCAGCCAGGACAGGGGGCGAAAACTGTTTTTT
TRBJ1-1 NA NA TRBV7-3 CASSLGHTNTEAFF TGTGCCAGCAGCTTAGGACACACGAACACTGAAGCTTTCTTT
TRBJ1-2 NA NA TRBV7-2 CASSLQQGGSIYGYTF TGTGCCAGCAGCTTACAACAGGGTGGGAGTATCTATGGCTACACCTTC